A single sample gave rise to the 14 T cell receptor beta chains below, sequenced in a study of T-cell memory formation after mild COVID-19 (dated by TCRdb to about 2021). The library was generated by 5' RACE. Data came from an Illumina NovaSeq 6000. TCRdb passed the public sequencing reads through fastp at Q25 and MiXCR, retaining productive beta sequences. Each entry merges the rows of one CDR3 protein and shows their most common DNA and genes. This sample comprises a few hundred thousand distinct CDR3 sequences, over 25% of them detected only once. The leading ten clones occupy roughly 14% of the sample. Sequencing was performed on PBMCs or a T cell subset sorted from them (not recorded which). All receptors come from an adult woman who had mild COVID-19 (a few samples of this study predate the infection). The sample titles of this study are shuffled in the database, so cell type and time point are left out; the donor was told from shared clones.

Only a few counts were recorded for this clonotype. CDR3 loop: CASSDDSQRSYEQYF. CDR3 sequence (DNA): TGTGCCAGCAGTGATGACAGCCAGCGATCCTACGAGCAGTACTTC. V is TRBV6-5 and J is TRBJ2-7; a weak D match, TRBD1 (5 bases). This CDR3 has 15 amino acids. The ends were cut back, 5 bases at V and 1 base at J, with 15 bases in the middle. Germline assignment: CDR1 MNHEY and CDR2 SVGAGI.

CDR3 DNA sequence: TGTGCCAGCAGGAGCAGGGTTAGCCCAGATACGCAGTATTTT. It is translated as CASRSRVSPDTQYF. The chain recombines TRBV27 with TRBJ2-3, with D possibly being TRBD1 (5 bases). This CDR3 contains 14 residues. V lost 6 bases and J lost 4, with 14 bases in between. Per the germline V gene, CDR1 is MNHEY and CDR2 is SMNVEV (reference sequence).

This chain uses TRBV7-2 with TRBJ2-3; TRBD2 matches 10 bases. The CDR3 sequence is 15 residues long. The junction had 6 bases not matched to a gene; V was cut back by 5 bases and J by 4 bases. Germline CDR1 reads SGHTA; CDR2 reads FQGNSA. In DNA, the CDR3 is TGTGCCAGCAGCACACGGACTAGCGGCGCAGATACGCAGTATTTT. Its translation is CASSTRTSGADTQYF.

Only a few counts were recorded for this clonotype. As DNA, the CDR3 is TGTGCCAGCAGAAGAGGAACCATGAACACTGAAGCTTTCTTT. Translated, it gives CASRRGTMNTEAFF. The chain carries TRBV12-3 or TRBV12-4 and TRBJ1-1; D is unclear. CDR3 length: 14 amino acids. V lost 6 bases and J 0 bases, leaving 11 bases between the germline ends.

The rearrangement uses TRBV24-1 and TRBJ1-4; 9 nucleotides align to TRBD1. The junction had 8 bases not matched to a gene; V was cut back by 6 bases and J by 4 bases. The CDR3 is made up of 16 amino acids. The germline V gene encodes CDR1 KGHDR and CDR2 SFDVKD. CDR3 sequence: CATSTTGGVGNEKLFF. The CDR3 nucleotides read TGTGCCACCAGTACGACAGGGGGAGTTGGTAATGAAAAACTGTTTTTT.

This clonotype was counted a few times. The chain is built from TRBV6-2 or TRBV6-3 and TRBJ2-7; no clear D. The CDR3 covers 16 residues. Germline V gives CDR1 MNHEY, CDR2 SVGEGT. V dropped 0 bases and J dropped 7 bases, with 19 bases sitting between them. Written as DNA, the CDR3 is TGTGCCAGCAGTTACTCGACGGACCCTCCCTACTGGGAGCAGTACTTC. Its protein product is CASSYSTDPPYWEQYF.

This chain links TRBV7-3 with TRBJ1-1; D not certain. V lost 2 bases and J lost 5, with 9 bases in between. Germline V gives CDR1 SGHTA, CDR2 FQGTGA. This CDR3 spans 13 amino acids. CDR3 loop: CASSLQERTEAFF. CDR3 coding DNA: TGTGCCAGCAGCTTACAGGAGCGGACTGAAGCTTTCTTT.

The chain combines TRBV11-3 with TRBJ2-3, with 12 bases aligning to TRBD2. The germline V gene has CDR1 SGHNT and CDR2 YENEEA. This CDR3 is 17 amino acids long. V lost 3 bases to trimming and J lost 3 bases; unmatched junction nucleotides: 7. CDR3 region: CASSLPPLAGGTDTQYF. For the CDR3, the DNA is TGTGCCAGCAGCTTGCCCCCGCTAGCGGGAGGGACAGATACGCAGTATTTT.

The chain couples TRBV6-2 or TRBV6-3 to TRBJ2-1, with TRBD1 identical over 9 bases. J lost 5 bases, V lost 5 bases, and 4 bases had no gene match. Germline V gene sequence: CDR1 MNHEY, CDR2 SVGEGT. The CDR3 extends over 14 amino acids. CDR3 residues: CASSEGQGHNEQFF. The CDR3 bases are TGTGCCAGCAGTGAGGGACAGGGACACAATGAGCAGTTCTTC.

This clonotype was detected a few times. The genes are TRBV12-3 or TRBV12-4 and TRBJ2-3, with D possibly TRBD2 on 5 matching bases. Deletions cut 3 bases from V and 4 bases from J, with 14 bases between. This CDR3 is 15 amino acids long. The DNA of the CDR3 is TGTGCCAGCAGTTTTCGAGGGATCTGGGCAGATACGCAGTATTTT. Protein: CASSFRGIWADTQYF.

This sequence joins TRBV7-9 and TRBJ2-1; D is possibly TRBD2 (6 bases). Germline V gives CDR1 SEHNR, CDR2 FQNEAQ (reference sequence). Between the trimmed V and J ends, which lost 1 base and 8 bases, there was a span of 15 bases. The CDR3 runs to 15 residues. CDR3 DNA sequence: TGTGCCAGCAGCTTAGGGGACTCGGGTGCGGATGAGCAGTTCTTC. This encodes CASSLGDSGADEQFF.

The sample holds a few counts of this clonotype. The V gene is TRBV25-1, the J gene TRBJ2-7; tentatively, D is TRBD1 (5 bases). V was pared by 4 bases and J by 1 base, with 11 bases between. The germline gives CDR1 MGHDK, CDR2 SYGVNS. CDR3 length equals 14 residues. The CDR3 region is CASSVGAGSYEQYF. CDR3 in DNA: TGTGCCAGCAGTGTTGGGGCAGGTTCCTACGAGCAGTACTTC.

This clonotype was found a few times. The DNA for the CDR3 is TGTGCCAGCAGTTTATGGGGGGGCACTGAAGCTTTCTTT. Protein: CASSLWGGTEAFF. The chain combines TRBV28 with TRBJ1-1; weak D call: TRBD1 (5 bases). V lost 0 bases and J 4 bases, leaving 6 bases between the germline ends. Germline V gives CDR1 MDHEN, CDR2 SYDVKM. This CDR3 spans 13 amino acids. Together with reference TRBV28 and TRBJ1-1, the CDR3 gives the full variable domain: DVKVTQSSRYLVKRTGEKVFLECVQDMDHENMFWYRQDPGLGLRLIYFSYDVKMKEKGDIPEGYSVSREKKERFSLILESASTNQTSMYLCASSLWGGTEAFFGQGTRLTVV.

This clonotype was seen once. This rearrangement joins TRBV6-1 to TRBJ2-1, with 12 bases lining up with TRBD2. CDR1 MNHNS and CDR2 SASEGT come from the germline V gene. Trimming removed 9 bases from V and 10 bases from J; junction bases left unmatched: 10. The CDR3 spans 14 residues. CDR3 in DNA: TGTGCCAGTCCTAGCGGGGGGGACGTCGAGGAGCAGTTCTTC. Translated, it gives CASPSGGDVEEQFF.